This T cell receptor (beta chain) was retrieved from a study of neoadjuvant anti-PD-1 for oral cavity cancer. Across the study: Patients mostly received three to four biweekly nivolumab doses at 3 mg/kg before surgery. General observations from the study: Treg/Th17 ratio rose with pretreatment blood and fell with post-treatment tumor TCRbeta clonality.

This clone was seen many times. As yet, its antigen is unknown. Germline V gives CDR1 SGHNT, CDR2 YYREEE (reference sequence). The CDR3 is 13 amino acids. The V gene end was trimmed by 7 bases and the J gene end by 6 bases; junction bases not matched to a gene: 5. Time point of the sample: after neoadjuvant nivolumab, at surgical resection. Generated by immunoSEQ multiplex PCR, the TCRdb table keeps only in-frame clones and is missing some. Of about 23,000 clones detected, around 26% appear once; the ten largest clones hold around 17%. This TCR came from a person aged 40 to 85 with oral cavity squamous cell carcinoma. The sample was tumor tissue, taken after nivolumab (anti-PD-1) treatment. The chain couples TRBV5-4 to TRBJ1-2; 11 nucleotides line up with TRBD1. DNA for the CDR3: TGTGCCAGCTCGGGACAGGGGGAAGATGGCTACACCTTC. Amino acid sequence: CASSGQGEDGYTF.